These 4 T cell receptor beta chains share one sample of origin, sequenced in a study of OX40 agonist ivuxolimab in advanced cancers. This table comes from immunoSEQ multiplex PCR, and its TCRdb copy is limited to in-frame clones, with some not included. The sample carries over 70,000 clones, about 93% recorded once. Sequences were derived from CD4+ or CD8+ T cells sorted from blood, sampled in a trial of the OX40 agonist ivuxolimab. These receptors came from an adult with an advanced solid tumor such as melanoma, head and neck, liver or kidney cancer.

The chain recombines TRBV30 with TRBJ2-2; D is unresolved. Trimming shortened V by 0 bases and J by 4 bases, and 12 bases separated the two germline ends. Germline CDR1 is GTSNPN and CDR2 is SVGIG (reference sequence). This CDR3 contains 15 residues. In DNA, the CDR3 is TGTGCCTGGAGTGTACGACGGCTTCGCACCGGGGAGCTGTTTTTT. Its protein product is CAWSVRRLRTGELFF.

The genes are TRBV7-9 and TRBJ2-5; D could derive from TRBD1 or TRBD2 (5 bases each). The CDR3 consists of 14 residues. Looked up from germline, CDR1 is SEHNR and CDR2 is FQNEAQ (reference sequence). V lost 5 bases, J lost 13 bases, and 23 bases lay in between. In DNA form, the CDR3 reads TGTGCCAGCAGCCAGGACATGGGACCTCTATTTGGGTACTTC. It encodes CASSQDMGPLFGYF.

The chain employs TRBV11-2 and TRBJ2-7; D gene uncertain. V was clipped by 0 bases and J by 5 bases, with 11 bases between them. Germline V gene lookup returns CDR1 SGHAT and CDR2 FQNNGV. The length of the CDR3 is 14 residues. The CDR3 sequence is CASSLDLPLDEQYF. CDR3 bases: TGTGCCAGCAGCTTAGACCTCCCGTTAGACGAGCAGTACTTC. Variable domain in full (rest from reference TRBV11-2 and TRBJ2-7): EAGVAQSPRYKIIEKRQSVAFWCNPISGHATLYWYQQILGQGPKLLIQFQNNGVVDDSQLPKDRFSAERLKGVDSTLKIQPAKLEDSAVYLCASSLDLPLDEQYFGPGTRLTVT.

The chain carries TRBV28 and TRBJ1-1; 8 bases are a match to TRBD1. The V segment lost 6 bases and the J segment 6 bases; nucleotides outside the gene matches: 3. CDR3 length: 12 residues. CDR1 and CDR2 from the germline V gene are MDHEN and SYDVKM. CDR3 region: CASSYRGAEAFF. Written as DNA, the CDR3 is TGTGCCAGCAGCTACAGGGGGGCTGAAGCTTTCTTT.